A selection of T cell receptor beta chains follows, all from one sample in a study of blood T cells in healthy people across ages. TCRdb re-called the 5' RACE reads with MiXCR, one entry per CDR3 protein. The sample has around 970,000 distinct CDR3 sequences; approximately 50% are singletons. The sample consisted of blood. The receptors derive from an older woman in good health. Both conserved end residues are part of each CDR3. The order of the fields is J gene, clone size, V gene, D gene, CDR3 DNA, CDR3 protein. D genes are given only for firm matches. Rows give clone size only sometimes, using once, few, many, or a class for an expanded clone.

>TRBJ1-2|few|TRBV25-1|-
TGTGCCAGCACCCCTCCCGGAGGAGGCTACACCTTC
CASTPPGGGYTF
>TRBJ2-6|few|TRBV6-1|TRBD1
TGTGCCAGCAGGGGAACCGGGACAGGGATTTCTGGGGCCAACGTCCTGACTTTC
CASRGTGTGISGANVLTF
>TRBJ2-5|-|TRBV25-1|TRBD2
TGTGCCAGCAGAACTAGCGGAGGGGGGGAGACCCAGTACTTC
CASRTSGGGETQYF
>TRBJ2-5|-|TRBV29-1|-
TGCAGCGTTGCATGGAGGCGGGAGACCCAGTACTTC
CSVAWRRETQYF
>TRBJ2-7|-|TRBV2|-
TGTGCCAGCAGTGAGGGAACTAGCCTATTCTACGAGCAGTACTTC
CASSEGTSLFYEQYF
>TRBJ2-6|few|TRBV12-3/TRBV12-4|-
TGTGCCAGCTCCAGGTCTACTAACAGGGTTGGGGCCAACGTCCTGACTTTC
CASSRSTNRVGANVLTF
>TRBJ2-1|-|TRBV20-1|-
TGCAGTGCTAGAATAGTAGTGTCGCACAATGAGCAGTTCTTC
CSARIVVSHNEQFF
>TRBJ1-4|few|TRBV12-3/TRBV12-4|TRBD1
TGTGCCAGCAGTCTGGGGGACAGGCATAATGAAAAACTGTTTTTT
CASSLGDRHNEKLFF
>TRBJ1-1|-|TRBV11-1|-
TGTGCCAGCAGTTTCGACGGTCTTTGGAACACTGAAGCTTTCTTT
CASSFDGLWNTEAFF
>TRBJ1-1|few|TRBV12-3/TRBV12-4|-
TGTGCCAGCAGAGGCATCCGTATGAACACTGAAGCTTTCTTT
CASRGIRMNTEAFF
>TRBJ2-2|once|TRBV7-9|-
TGTGCCAGCAGCTTCTGGTACACCGGGGAGCTGTTTTTT
CASSFWYTGELFF
>TRBJ2-7|-|TRBV3-1|-
TGTGCCAGCAGCCAAGGTGCGTTCTCCTACGAGCAGTACTTC
CASSQGAFSYEQYF
>TRBJ2-6|-|TRBV6-2/TRBV6-3|-
TGTGCCAGCAGTTACTCGAGGGCAGGCCCATCTGGGGCCAACGTCCTGACTTTC
CASSYSRAGPSGANVLTF
>TRBJ2-7|-|TRBV6-9|TRBD1
TGTGCCGGAAACCCACCGGGACAGGGCTACTACGAGCAGTACTTC
CAGNPPGQGYYEQYF
>TRBJ2-7|-|TRBV4-2|TRBD2
TGTGCCAGCAGCCAAGTCTCTAGCGGAGACTACGAGCAGTACTTC
CASSQVSSGDYEQYF
>TRBJ1-2|-|TRBV6-5|TRBD1
TGTGCCAGCAGTTACAGTGGGACAGCAGCCTATGGCTACACCTTC
CASSYSGTAAYGYTF
>TRBJ2-3|-|TRBV5-1|-
TGCGCCAGCAGCTTCGGGAGTCGGGGACGCACAGATACGCAGTATTTT
CASSFGSRGRTDTQYF
>TRBJ2-7|-|TRBV20-1|TRBD1
TGCAGTGCTAATCCGGGACAGGGGTTTGGCGAGCAGTACTTC
CSANPGQGFGEQYF
>TRBJ2-1|few|TRBV20-1|TRBD2
TGCAGCGGACTAGCGGGCTATAATGAGCAGTTCTTC
CSGLAGYNEQFF
>TRBJ2-3|few|TRBV13|TRBD2
TGTGCCAGCAGCCCGGGACTAGCGGGATACGATACGCAGTATTTT
CASSPGLAGYDTQYF
>TRBJ1-6|-|TRBV12-3/TRBV12-4|-
TGTGCCAGCAGTTTAAATCGCCAGTCGTCACCCCTCCACTTT
CASSLNRQSSPLHF
>TRBJ1-5|once|TRBV6-4|-
TGTGCCAGCAGTGACTCCAGGCAGCCCCAGCATTTT
CASSDSRQPQHF
>TRBJ1-5|-|TRBV19|-
TGTGCCAGTACTTGGGCAGCAAATCAGCCCCAGCATTTT
CASTWAANQPQHF
>TRBJ2-1|-|TRBV30|-
TGTGCCTGGAGTAGGTCTGGGACCCAGTTCTTC
CAWSRSGTQFF
>TRBJ2-1|-|TRBV20-1|TRBD2
TGCAGTGCTAGAACGTCCCAGCGGGATCTCTATGAGCAGTTCTTC
CSARTSQRDLYEQFF
>TRBJ2-7|-|TRBV27|TRBD2
TGTGCCAGCCGGTGGAGGATAGCGGGCCGGTACGAGCAGTACTTC
CASRWRIAGRYEQYF